The T cell receptor (beta chain) under discussion was sequenced for a study of cytomegalovirus exposure and HLA in healthy donors. Primers: 60 Vbeta forward and 13 Jbeta reverse. TCRdb keeps only in-frame clones here, not all; method: immunoSEQ multiplex PCR. The profile shows some 190,000 clones, around 79% of them singletons. Findings and limits, study-wide: A list of 164 TCR beta chains associated with cytomegalovirus was given. Association of 17,000 or so TCR beta sequences with HLA alleles was found at 0.05 false discovery rate in a later analysis. It was assumed in the presence/absence analyses that sequencing depth was roughly uniform across donors.

In the case of this clone: What it binds is not known.

Germline CDR1 and CDR2: SQVTM and ANQGSEA. V lost 7 bases and J 5 bases, leaving 13 bases between the germline ends. CDR3 length: 12 residues. This receptor was taken from a woman aged 50 to 60 in good health and CMV-seronegative. Sequencing was performed on PBMCs. The chain is built from TRBV29-1 and TRBJ2-3, with D maybe TRBD2 (5 bases). CDR3 sequence (DNA): TGCAGCGCCCGGTGGAGCGGAGATACGCAGTATTTT. Amino acid sequence: CSARWSGDTQYF.